This entry features one TCR beta chain sequence. Its antigen is as yet unknown. The junction shows a germline mismatch at one end, possibly a read error. The entry originates in a study of graft-versus-host responses after intestinal transplantation. Study at large: Multivisceral, liver-intestinal, or isolated intestinal transplants were received by the recipients. Anti-thymocyte globulin induction, then tacrolimus and steroids for about 3 years, went to all recipients.

General study results and limits: The marrow of recipients harbored GvH clones, and ileum or blood showed some of them first. Peak circulating GvH clone levels were associated with early post-transplant HvG declines.

Germline lookup yields CDR1 SGDLS and CDR2 YYNGEE. The CDR3 loop spans 14 amino acids. Clones were sequenced by immunoSEQ multiplex PCR, and TCRdb holds only the in-frame ones, with some missing. The sample lists tens of thousands of clones, about 92% occurring once. The chain employs TRBV9 and TRBJ2-7, with D unresolved. Material: unstimulated CD8+ T cells sorted from spleen or lymph node cells, obtained before intestinal transplant. The clonotype was recovered from a human donor who received an intestinal transplant. This CDR3 is CAGSVDLGSNFQYF. The DNA of the CDR3 is TGTGCCGGCAGCGTAGATTTGGGCAGTAACTTTCAGTACTTC.